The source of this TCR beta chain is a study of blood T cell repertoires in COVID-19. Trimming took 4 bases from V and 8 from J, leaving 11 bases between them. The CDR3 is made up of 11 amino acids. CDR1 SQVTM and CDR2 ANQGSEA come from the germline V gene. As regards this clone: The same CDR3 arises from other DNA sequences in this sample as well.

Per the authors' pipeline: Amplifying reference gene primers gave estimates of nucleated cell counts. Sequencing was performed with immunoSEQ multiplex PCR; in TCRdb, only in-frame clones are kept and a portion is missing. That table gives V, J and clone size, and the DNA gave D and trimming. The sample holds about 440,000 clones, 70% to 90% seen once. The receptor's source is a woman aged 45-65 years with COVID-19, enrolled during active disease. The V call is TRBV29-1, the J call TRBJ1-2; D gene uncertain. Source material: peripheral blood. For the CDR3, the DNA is TGCAGCGTTGCTAGGTCGGAGGGCTACACCTTC. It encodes CSVARSEGYTF.